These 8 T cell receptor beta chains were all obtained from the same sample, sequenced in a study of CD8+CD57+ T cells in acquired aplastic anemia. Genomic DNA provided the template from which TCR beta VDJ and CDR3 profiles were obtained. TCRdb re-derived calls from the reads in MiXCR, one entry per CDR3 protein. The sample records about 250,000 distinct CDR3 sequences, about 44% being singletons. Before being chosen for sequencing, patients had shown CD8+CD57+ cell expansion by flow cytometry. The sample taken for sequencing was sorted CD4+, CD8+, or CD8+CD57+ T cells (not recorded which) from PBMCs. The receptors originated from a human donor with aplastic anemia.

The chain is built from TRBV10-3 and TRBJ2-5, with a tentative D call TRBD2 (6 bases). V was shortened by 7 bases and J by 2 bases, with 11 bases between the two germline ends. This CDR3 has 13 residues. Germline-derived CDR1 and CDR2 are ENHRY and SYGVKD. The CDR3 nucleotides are TGTGCCATCAACGGAGGGGCACAAGAGACCCAGTACTTC. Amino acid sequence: CAINGGAQETQYF.

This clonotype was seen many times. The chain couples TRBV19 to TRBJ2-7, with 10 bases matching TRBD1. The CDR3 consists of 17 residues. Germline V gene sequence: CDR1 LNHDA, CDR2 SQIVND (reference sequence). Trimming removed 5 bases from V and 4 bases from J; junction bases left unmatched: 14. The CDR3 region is CASSSVTGTGESYEQYF. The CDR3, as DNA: TGTGCCAGTAGTTCCGTAACCGGGACAGGGGAAAGTTACGAGCAGTACTTC.

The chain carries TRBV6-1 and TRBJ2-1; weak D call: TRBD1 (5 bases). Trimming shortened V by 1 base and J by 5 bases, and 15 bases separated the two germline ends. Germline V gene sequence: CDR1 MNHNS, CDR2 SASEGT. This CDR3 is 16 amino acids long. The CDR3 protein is CASSEGLPAGNNEQFF. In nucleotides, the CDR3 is TGTGCCAGCAGTGAAGGGCTGCCAGCAGGGAACAATGAGCAGTTCTTC.

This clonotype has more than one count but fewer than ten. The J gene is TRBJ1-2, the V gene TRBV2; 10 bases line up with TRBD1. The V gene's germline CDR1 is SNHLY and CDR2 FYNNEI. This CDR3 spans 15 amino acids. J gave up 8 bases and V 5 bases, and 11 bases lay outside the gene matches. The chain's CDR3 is CASSRDRGPNAGYTF. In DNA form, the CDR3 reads TGTGCCAGCAGTCGGGACAGGGGCCCCAACGCCGGCTACACCTTC.

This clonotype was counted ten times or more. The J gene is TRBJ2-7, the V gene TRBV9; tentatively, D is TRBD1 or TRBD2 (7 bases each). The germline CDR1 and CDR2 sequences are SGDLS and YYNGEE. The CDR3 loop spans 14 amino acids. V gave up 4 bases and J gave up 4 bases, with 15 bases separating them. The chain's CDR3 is CASSTQGGQYEQYF. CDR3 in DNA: TGTGCCAGCAGCACTCAGGGGGGGCAGTACGAGCAGTACTTC.

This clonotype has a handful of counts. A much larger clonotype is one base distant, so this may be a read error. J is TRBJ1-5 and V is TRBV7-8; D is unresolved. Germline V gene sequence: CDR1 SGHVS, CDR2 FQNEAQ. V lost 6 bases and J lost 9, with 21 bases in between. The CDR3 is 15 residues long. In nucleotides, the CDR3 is TGTGCCAGCAGTTCAGGCAGGACCACCGGGAGGCCCCAGCATTTT. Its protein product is CASSSGRTTGRPQHF.

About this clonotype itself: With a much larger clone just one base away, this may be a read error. Written as DNA, the CDR3 is TGTGCCAGCAGTTACTCTTGGGGGCGGGTGAACACTGAAGCTTTCTTT. The encoded protein is CASSYSWGRVNTEAFF. The rearrangement uses TRBV12-3 or TRBV12-4 and TRBJ1-1, with D maybe TRBD1 (6 bases). V was clipped by 4 bases and J by 0 bases, with 15 bases between them. The CDR3 is made up of 16 amino acids.

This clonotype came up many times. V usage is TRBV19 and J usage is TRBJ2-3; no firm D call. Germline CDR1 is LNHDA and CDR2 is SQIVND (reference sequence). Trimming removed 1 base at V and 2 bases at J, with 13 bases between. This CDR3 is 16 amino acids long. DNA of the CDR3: TGTGCCAGTAGTATAGGGTCCCTTATTCTCACAGATACGCAGTATTTT. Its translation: CASSIGSLILTDTQYF.